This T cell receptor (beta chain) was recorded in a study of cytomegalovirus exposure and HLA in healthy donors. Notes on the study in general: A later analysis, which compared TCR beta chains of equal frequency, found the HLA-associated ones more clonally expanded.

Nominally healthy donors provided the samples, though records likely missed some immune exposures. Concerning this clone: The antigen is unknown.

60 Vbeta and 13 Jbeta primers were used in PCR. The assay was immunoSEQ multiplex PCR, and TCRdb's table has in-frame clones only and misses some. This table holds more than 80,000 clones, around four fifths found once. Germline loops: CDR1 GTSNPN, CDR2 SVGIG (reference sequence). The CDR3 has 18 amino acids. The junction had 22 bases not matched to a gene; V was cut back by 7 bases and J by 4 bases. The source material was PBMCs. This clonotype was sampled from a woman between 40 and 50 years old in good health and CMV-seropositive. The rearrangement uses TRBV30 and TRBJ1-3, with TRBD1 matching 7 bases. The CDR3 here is CAFYRQGKGFGTGNTIYF. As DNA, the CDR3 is TGTGCCTTCTATAGACAGGGAAAAGGGTTTGGGACCGGAAACACCATATATTTT.